Listed below are T cell receptor beta chains from one sample, sequenced in a study of blood T cell repertoires in COVID-19. This table comes from immunoSEQ multiplex PCR, and its TCRdb copy is limited to in-frame clones, with some not included. Of 250,000 to 300,000 clones listed, roughly 90% are singletons. The sample was peripheral blood. These receptors came from a woman in her 30s with COVID-19, enrolled during active disease. The CDR3 runs from the conserved cysteine through the conserved F or W. Fields, in order: D gene, V gene, clone size, CDR3 length, J gene, CDR3 protein, CDR3 DNA. D genes are given only for firm matches. Size tells how often a clone was seen (once, few, many) or the class of an expanded clone, and some rows leave it out.

D gene: -; V gene: TRBV6-5; clone size: -; CDR3 length: 11; J gene: TRBJ2-1; CDR3 protein: CASSYSRTEFF; CDR3 DNA: TGTGCCAGCAGTTACTCCCGAACAGAGTTCTTC
D gene: TRBD2; V gene: TRBV3-1/TRBV3-2; clone size: -; CDR3 length: 18; J gene: TRBJ2-1; CDR3 protein: CASSQGLAGGRSYNEQFF; CDR3 DNA: TGTGCCAGCAGCCAAGGGTTAGCGGGAGGACGGTCCTACAATGAGCAGTTCTTC
D gene: TRBD1; V gene: TRBV27; clone size: -; CDR3 length: 13; J gene: TRBJ1-2; CDR3 protein: CASRQTGGIGYTF; CDR3 DNA: TGTGCCAGCAGGCAAACAGGGGGAATTGGCTACACCTTC
D gene: TRBD1; V gene: TRBV10-3; clone size: once; CDR3 length: 13; J gene: TRBJ2-7; CDR3 protein: CASTGSGGHEQYF; CDR3 DNA: TGTGCCAGTACCGGGTCAGGGGGCCACGAGCAGTACTTC
D gene: TRBD1; V gene: TRBV6-5; clone size: -; CDR3 length: 11; J gene: TRBJ1-1; CDR3 protein: CASWTGLKAFF; CDR3 DNA: TGTGCCAGCTGGACAGGATTAAAAGCTTTCTTT
D gene: -; V gene: TRBV15; clone size: -; CDR3 length: 15; J gene: TRBJ1-1; CDR3 protein: CATSRDTEGGFEAFF; CDR3 DNA: TGTGCCACCAGCAGAGATACGGAGGGCGGGTTTGAAGCTTTCTTT
D gene: TRBD2; V gene: TRBV3-1/TRBV3-2; clone size: few; CDR3 length: 15; J gene: TRBJ2-7; CDR3 protein: CASSPGLAGGREQYF; CDR3 DNA: TGTGCCAGCAGCCCCGGACTAGCGGGAGGTCGGGAGCAGTACTTC
D gene: TRBD1; V gene: TRBV5-6; clone size: -; CDR3 length: 15; J gene: TRBJ2-7; CDR3 protein: CASSRTGLLTYEQYF; CDR3 DNA: TGTGCCAGCAGCCGGACAGGATTACTTACCTACGAGCAGTACTTC
D gene: -; V gene: TRBV3-1/TRBV3-2; clone size: -; CDR3 length: 13; J gene: TRBJ2-2; CDR3 protein: CASSQQGPGELFF; CDR3 DNA: TGTGCCAGCAGCCAACAGGGGCCCGGGGAGCTGTTTTTT
D gene: -; V gene: TRBV7-2; clone size: -; CDR3 length: 14; J gene: TRBJ2-4; CDR3 protein: CASSPLLAKNIQYF; CDR3 DNA: TGTGCCAGCAGCCCCCTTCTAGCCAAAAACATTCAGTACTTC
D gene: -; V gene: TRBV5-4; clone size: -; CDR3 length: 16; J gene: TRBJ1-1; CDR3 protein: CASSWLTGGMNTEAFF; CDR3 DNA: TGTGCCAGCAGCTGGTTGACGGGGGGAATGAACACTGAAGCTTTCTTT
D gene: -; V gene: TRBV30; clone size: -; CDR3 length: 11; J gene: TRBJ1-2; CDR3 protein: CAWTGGWGYTF; CDR3 DNA: TGTGCCTGGACCGGGGGATGGGGCTACACCTTC
D gene: -; V gene: TRBV18; clone size: once; CDR3 length: 12; J gene: TRBJ1-2; CDR3 protein: CASSPDRGGYTF; CDR3 DNA: TGTGCCAGCTCACCGGACAGAGGTGGCTACACCTTC
D gene: TRBD2; V gene: TRBV6-5; clone size: -; CDR3 length: 15; J gene: TRBJ2-7; CDR3 protein: CASSYSTSGRSEQYF; CDR3 DNA: TGTGCCAGCAGTTACTCGACCAGCGGGAGAAGCGAGCAGTACTTC
D gene: -; V gene: TRBV21-1; clone size: -; CDR3 length: 19; J gene: TRBJ2-1; CDR3 protein: CASSKDDSDAPLTMNEQFF; CDR3 DNA: TGTGCCAGCAGCAAAGATGACTCAGACGCCCCCCTTACAATGAATGAGCAGTTCTTC
D gene: TRBD2; V gene: TRBV19; clone size: -; CDR3 length: 15; J gene: TRBJ2-4; CDR3 protein: CASSETSGRENIQYF; CDR3 DNA: TGTGCCAGTAGTGAGACTAGCGGGAGAGAGAACATTCAGTACTTC
D gene: -; V gene: TRBV5-1; clone size: once; CDR3 length: 15; J gene: TRBJ1-2; CDR3 protein: CASSFSGREGDGYTF; CDR3 DNA: TGCGCCAGCAGCTTCTCAGGGAGGGAGGGCGATGGCTACACCTTC
D gene: -; V gene: TRBV7-2; clone size: few; CDR3 length: 16; J gene: TRBJ1-1; CDR3 protein: CASSLNGVRGNTEAFF; CDR3 DNA: TGTGCCAGCAGCTTAAACGGAGTTCGGGGGAACACTGAAGCTTTCTTT
D gene: TRBD1; V gene: TRBV2; clone size: -; CDR3 length: 14; J gene: TRBJ2-5; CDR3 protein: CASSGLQGVETQYF; CDR3 DNA: TGTGCCAGCAGTGGGTTACAGGGGGTCGAGACCCAGTACTTC
D gene: TRBD2; V gene: TRBV30; clone size: -; CDR3 length: 15; J gene: TRBJ2-7; CDR3 protein: CAWKKGLAGAGEQYF; CDR3 DNA: TGTGCCTGGAAAAAAGGGCTAGCGGGAGCAGGGGAGCAGTACTTC
D gene: TRBD2; V gene: TRBV20-1; clone size: -; CDR3 length: 16; J gene: TRBJ2-1; CDR3 protein: CSASPLAGGPYNEQFF; CDR3 DNA: TGCAGTGCTAGTCCTCTAGCGGGAGGGCCGTACAATGAGCAGTTCTTC
D gene: TRBD2; V gene: TRBV27; clone size: -; CDR3 length: 15; J gene: TRBJ2-3; CDR3 protein: CASSILAASTDTQYF; CDR3 DNA: TGTGCCAGCAGCATACTAGCGGCTAGCACAGATACGCAGTATTTT
D gene: TRBD1; V gene: TRBV7-9; clone size: -; CDR3 length: 13; J gene: TRBJ2-7; CDR3 protein: CASSRTGGYEQYF; CDR3 DNA: TGTGCCAGCAGCCGGACAGGGGGCTACGAGCAGTACTTC
D gene: -; V gene: TRBV19; clone size: -; CDR3 length: 15; J gene: TRBJ2-3; CDR3 protein: CASSIGSLGGDTQYF; CDR3 DNA: TGTGCCAGTAGTATAGGAAGCTTAGGGGGAGATACGCAGTATTTT
D gene: -; V gene: TRBV5-1; clone size: -; CDR3 length: 15; J gene: TRBJ2-2; CDR3 protein: CASSLAQGNTGELFF; CDR3 DNA: TGCGCCAGCAGCTTGGCGCAGGGGAACACCGGGGAGCTGTTTTTT
D gene: -; V gene: TRBV11-2; clone size: -; CDR3 length: 11; J gene: TRBJ2-7; CDR3 protein: CASKGHYEQYF; CDR3 DNA: TGTGCCAGCAAGGGGCACTACGAGCAGTACTTC
D gene: -; V gene: TRBV6-5; clone size: -; CDR3 length: 14; J gene: TRBJ1-5; CDR3 protein: CASSYSYSNQPQHF; CDR3 DNA: TGTGCCAGCAGTTACTCCTACAGCAATCAGCCCCAGCATTTT
D gene: -; V gene: TRBV11-2; clone size: -; CDR3 length: 15; J gene: TRBJ1-1; CDR3 protein: CASSFTQGSNTEAFF; CDR3 DNA: TGTGCCAGCAGTTTTACTCAGGGTTCGAACACTGAAGCTTTCTTT
D gene: -; V gene: TRBV2; clone size: -; CDR3 length: 14; J gene: TRBJ2-7; CDR3 protein: CASGTGTDSYEQYF; CDR3 DNA: TGTGCCAGCGGCACCGGGACTGATTCCTACGAGCAGTACTTC
D gene: -; V gene: TRBV28; clone size: -; CDR3 length: 14; J gene: TRBJ2-2; CDR3 protein: CASSLTRNTGELFF; CDR3 DNA: TGTGCCAGCAGTTTAACCAGAAACACCGGGGAGCTGTTTTTT
D gene: -; V gene: TRBV6-1; clone size: -; CDR3 length: 17; J gene: TRBJ2-3; CDR3 protein: CASSGVPPGLGTDTQYF; CDR3 DNA: TGTGCCAGCAGTGGAGTACCCCCAGGTTTGGGCACAGATACGCAGTATTTT
D gene: -; V gene: TRBV15; clone size: -; CDR3 length: 14; J gene: TRBJ1-5; CDR3 protein: CATSRGQDNQPQHF; CDR3 DNA: TGTGCCACCAGCAGAGGACAAGACAATCAGCCCCAGCATTTT
D gene: -; V gene: TRBV27; clone size: -; CDR3 length: 13; J gene: TRBJ1-1; CDR3 protein: CASKGGWGTEAFF; CDR3 DNA: TGTGCCAGCAAGGGAGGGTGGGGCACTGAAGCTTTCTTT
D gene: TRBD2; V gene: TRBV7-2; clone size: -; CDR3 length: 16; J gene: TRBJ2-2; CDR3 protein: CASSLLLAGGDGELFF; CDR3 DNA: TGTGCCAGCAGCTTACTACTAGCGGGAGGAGACGGGGAGCTGTTTTTT
D gene: TRBD1; V gene: TRBV2; clone size: -; CDR3 length: 17; J gene: TRBJ1-2; CDR3 protein: CASSEATGAGSGYGYTF; CDR3 DNA: TGTGCCAGCAGTGAGGCAACAGGGGCAGGGTCGGGCTATGGCTACACCTTC
D gene: -; V gene: TRBV10-3; clone size: once; CDR3 length: 15; J gene: TRBJ1-1; CDR3 protein: CAISDFAGENTEAFF; CDR3 DNA: TGTGCCATCAGTGATTTCGCAGGGGAGAACACTGAAGCTTTCTTT
D gene: -; V gene: TRBV6-4; clone size: -; CDR3 length: 15; J gene: TRBJ1-2; CDR3 protein: CASSGGYGPTYGYTF; CDR3 DNA: TGTGCCAGCAGCGGGGGGTATGGACCCACCTATGGCTACACCTTC
D gene: TRBD1; V gene: TRBV19; clone size: -; CDR3 length: 13; J gene: TRBJ1-5; CDR3 protein: CASSQGGNQPQHF; CDR3 DNA: TGTGCCAGTAGTCAAGGGGGCAACCAGCCCCAGCATTTT
D gene: -; V gene: TRBV3-1/TRBV3-2; clone size: -; CDR3 length: 12; J gene: TRBJ2-7; CDR3 protein: CASSQDRYEQYF; CDR3 DNA: TGTGCCAGCAGCCAAGACAGGTACGAGCAGTACTTC
D gene: TRBD1; V gene: TRBV6-2/TRBV6-3; clone size: -; CDR3 length: 16; J gene: TRBJ2-3; CDR3 protein: CASSSGTGGYTDTQYF; CDR3 DNA: TGTGCCAGCAGTTCCGGGACAGGGGGCTACACAGATACGCAGTATTTT
D gene: TRBD1; V gene: TRBV27; clone size: -; CDR3 length: 17; J gene: TRBJ1-6; CDR3 protein: CASSIGQDSSYNSPLHF; CDR3 DNA: TGTGCCAGCAGTATCGGACAGGACAGCTCCTATAATTCACCCCTCCACTTT
D gene: TRBD1; V gene: TRBV3-1/TRBV3-2; clone size: -; CDR3 length: 13; J gene: TRBJ1-1; CDR3 protein: CASSQGEGGAAFF; CDR3 DNA: TGTGCCAGCAGCCAAGGGGAAGGGGGCGCAGCTTTCTTT
D gene: TRBD2; V gene: TRBV5-8; clone size: -; CDR3 length: 14; J gene: TRBJ2-1; CDR3 protein: CASSSLAGGGEQFF; CDR3 DNA: TGTGCCAGCAGCTCACTAGCGGGAGGCGGTGAGCAGTTCTTC
D gene: -; V gene: TRBV4-1; clone size: -; CDR3 length: 16; J gene: TRBJ2-2; CDR3 protein: CASSLTGLGYTGELFF; CDR3 DNA: TGCGCCAGCAGCCTCACAGGTCTGGGGTACACCGGGGAGCTGTTTTTT
D gene: -; V gene: TRBV5-8; clone size: -; CDR3 length: 16; J gene: TRBJ2-6; CDR3 protein: CASSSGALSGANVLTF; CDR3 DNA: TGTGCCAGCAGTTCAGGGGCCCTCTCTGGGGCCAACGTCCTGACTTTC
D gene: -; V gene: TRBV5-1; clone size: few; CDR3 length: 13; J gene: TRBJ2-4; CDR3 protein: CASSLAGRNIQYF; CDR3 DNA: TGCGCCAGCAGCTTGGCCGGTCGAAACATTCAGTACTTC
D gene: -; V gene: TRBV19; clone size: -; CDR3 length: 15; J gene: TRBJ2-7; CDR3 protein: CASSIDREASYEQYF; CDR3 DNA: TGTGCCAGTAGTATAGATCGGGAAGCCTCCTACGAGCAGTACTTC
D gene: -; V gene: TRBV19; clone size: -; CDR3 length: 14; J gene: TRBJ1-2; CDR3 protein: CASSLDSFNYGYTF; CDR3 DNA: TGTGCCAGTAGTCTGGACAGCTTTAACTATGGCTACACCTTC
D gene: -; V gene: TRBV7-8; clone size: -; CDR3 length: 17; J gene: TRBJ1-5; CDR3 protein: CASSLSFGLQGTQPQHF; CDR3 DNA: TGTGCCAGCAGCTTAAGTTTTGGGCTACAGGGCACTCAGCCCCAGCATTTT
D gene: -; V gene: TRBV29-1; clone size: -; CDR3 length: 15; J gene: TRBJ1-2; CDR3 protein: CSVEAPGGGIYGYTF; CDR3 DNA: TGCAGCGTTGAAGCCCCCGGGGGGGGTATATATGGCTACACCTTC
D gene: -; V gene: TRBV20-1; clone size: -; CDR3 length: 12; J gene: TRBJ1-5; CDR3 protein: CSASRIGQPQHF; CDR3 DNA: TGCAGTGCTAGTAGAATCGGTCAGCCCCAGCATTTT